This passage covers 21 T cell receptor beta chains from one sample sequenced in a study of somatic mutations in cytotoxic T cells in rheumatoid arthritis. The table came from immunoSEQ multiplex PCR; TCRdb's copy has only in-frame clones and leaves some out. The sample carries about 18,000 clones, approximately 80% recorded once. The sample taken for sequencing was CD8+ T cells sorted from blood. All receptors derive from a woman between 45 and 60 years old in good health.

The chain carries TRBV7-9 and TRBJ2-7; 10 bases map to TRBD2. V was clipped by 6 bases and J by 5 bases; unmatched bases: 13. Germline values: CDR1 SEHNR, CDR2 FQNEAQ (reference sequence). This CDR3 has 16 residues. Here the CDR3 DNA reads TGTGCCAGCAGTTTTCCCACTAGCGGGATCTTCAACGAGCAGTACTTC. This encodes CASSFPTSGIFNEQYF.

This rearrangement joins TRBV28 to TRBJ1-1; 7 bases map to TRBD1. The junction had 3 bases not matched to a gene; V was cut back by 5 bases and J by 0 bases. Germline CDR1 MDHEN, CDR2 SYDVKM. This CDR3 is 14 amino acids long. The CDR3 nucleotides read TGTGCCAGCAGTAAGACAGGGATGAACACTGAAGCTTTCTTT. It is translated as CASSKTGMNTEAFF.

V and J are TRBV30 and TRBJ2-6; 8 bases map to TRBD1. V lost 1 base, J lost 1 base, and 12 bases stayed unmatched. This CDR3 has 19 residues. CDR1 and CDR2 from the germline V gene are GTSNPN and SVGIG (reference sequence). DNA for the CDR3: TGTGCCTGGAGTGGCCTACCGGGACAGGACTTTTCTGGGGCCAACGTCCTGACTTTC. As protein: CAWSGLPGQDFSGANVLTF.

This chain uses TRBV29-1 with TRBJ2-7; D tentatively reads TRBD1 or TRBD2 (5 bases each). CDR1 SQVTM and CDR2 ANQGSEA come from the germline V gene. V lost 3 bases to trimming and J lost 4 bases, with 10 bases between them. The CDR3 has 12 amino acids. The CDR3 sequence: CSVEVREYEQYF. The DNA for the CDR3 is TGCAGCGTTGAGGTCAGGGAGTACGAGCAGTACTTC.

The CDR3 spells CASSWRGGSYGYTF. The CDR3 DNA reads as TGTGCCAGCAGCTGGCGGGGGGGATCTTATGGCTACACCTTC. The rearrangement uses TRBV5-6 and TRBJ1-2, with D possibly TRBD1 on 5 matching bases. The CDR3 is 14 residues long. Trimming stripped 3 bases from V and 5 bases from J, with 14 bases between. From germline, CDR1 is SGHDT and CDR2 YYEEEE.

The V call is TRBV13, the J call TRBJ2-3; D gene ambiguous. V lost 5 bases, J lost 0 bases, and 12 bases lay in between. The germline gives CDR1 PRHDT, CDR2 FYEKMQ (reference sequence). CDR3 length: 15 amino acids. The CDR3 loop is CASSAILFSTDTQYF. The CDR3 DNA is TGTGCCAGCAGCGCCATCCTGTTTAGCACAGATACGCAGTATTTT.

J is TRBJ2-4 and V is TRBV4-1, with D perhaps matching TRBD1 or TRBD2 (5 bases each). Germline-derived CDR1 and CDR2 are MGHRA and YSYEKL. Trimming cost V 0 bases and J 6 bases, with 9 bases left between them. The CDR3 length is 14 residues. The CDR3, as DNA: TGCGCCAGCAGCCAAGACGGGGCGATAAACATTCAGTACTTC. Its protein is CASSQDGAINIQYF.

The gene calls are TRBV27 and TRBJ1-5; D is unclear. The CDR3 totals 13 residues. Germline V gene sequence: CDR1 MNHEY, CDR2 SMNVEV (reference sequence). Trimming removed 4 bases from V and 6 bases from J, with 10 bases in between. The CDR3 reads CASSSSGSQPQHF. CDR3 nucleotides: TGTGCCAGCAGTTCCTCGGGGAGTCAGCCCCAGCATTTT.

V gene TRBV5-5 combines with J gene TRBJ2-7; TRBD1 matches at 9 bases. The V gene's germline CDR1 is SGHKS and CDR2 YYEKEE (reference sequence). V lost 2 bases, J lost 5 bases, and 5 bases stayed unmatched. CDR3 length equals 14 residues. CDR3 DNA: TGTGCCAGCAGCTTCAGGGACAGGGCTGACGAGCAGTACTTC. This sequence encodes CASSFRDRADEQYF.

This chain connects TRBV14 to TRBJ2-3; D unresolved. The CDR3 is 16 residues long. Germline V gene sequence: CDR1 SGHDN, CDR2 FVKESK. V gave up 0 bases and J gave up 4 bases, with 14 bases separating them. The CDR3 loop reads CASSQESGPSADTQYF. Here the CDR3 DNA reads TGTGCCAGCAGCCAAGAAAGTGGCCCCTCTGCAGATACGCAGTATTTT.

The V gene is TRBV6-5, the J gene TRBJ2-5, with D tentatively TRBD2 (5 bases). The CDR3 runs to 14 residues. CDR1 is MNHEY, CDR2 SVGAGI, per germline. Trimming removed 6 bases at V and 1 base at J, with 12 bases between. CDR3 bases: TGTGCCAGCAGGAACCCGGGATTCCAAGAGACCCAGTACTTC. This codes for CASRNPGFQETQYF.

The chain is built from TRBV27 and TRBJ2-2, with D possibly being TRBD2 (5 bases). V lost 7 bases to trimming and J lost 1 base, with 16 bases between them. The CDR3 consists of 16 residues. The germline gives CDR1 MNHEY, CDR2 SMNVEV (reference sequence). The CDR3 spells CASTSGISVNTGELFF. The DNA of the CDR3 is TGTGCCAGCACCAGCGGTATTAGCGTGAACACCGGGGAGCTGTTTTTT.

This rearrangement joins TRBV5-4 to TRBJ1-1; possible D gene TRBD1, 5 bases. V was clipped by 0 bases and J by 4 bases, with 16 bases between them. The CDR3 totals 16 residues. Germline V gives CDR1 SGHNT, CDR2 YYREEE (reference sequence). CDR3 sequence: CASSLGTFGGTTEAFF. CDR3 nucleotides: TGTGCCAGCAGCTTGGGGACTTTCGGGGGGACCACTGAAGCTTTCTTT.

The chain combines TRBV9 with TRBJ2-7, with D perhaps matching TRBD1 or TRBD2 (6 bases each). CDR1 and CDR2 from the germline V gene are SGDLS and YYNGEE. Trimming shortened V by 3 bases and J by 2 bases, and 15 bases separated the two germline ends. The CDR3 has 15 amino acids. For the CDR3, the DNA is TGTGCCAGCAGCGCGGCCCCGGGGGCGACCTACGAGCAGTACTTC. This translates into CASSAAPGATYEQYF.

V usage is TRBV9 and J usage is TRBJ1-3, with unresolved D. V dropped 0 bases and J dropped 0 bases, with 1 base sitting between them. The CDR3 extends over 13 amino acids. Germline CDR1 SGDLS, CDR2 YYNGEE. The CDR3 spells CASSVGSGNTIYF. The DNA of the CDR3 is TGTGCCAGCAGCGTAGGCTCTGGAAACACCATATATTTT.

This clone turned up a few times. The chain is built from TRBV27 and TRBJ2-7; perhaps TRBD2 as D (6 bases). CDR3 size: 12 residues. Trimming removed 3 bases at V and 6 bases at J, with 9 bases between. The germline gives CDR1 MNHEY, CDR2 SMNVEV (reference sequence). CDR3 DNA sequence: TGTGCCAGCAGTTTCCCCGGGGGCGAGCAGTACTTC. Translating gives CASSFPGGEQYF.

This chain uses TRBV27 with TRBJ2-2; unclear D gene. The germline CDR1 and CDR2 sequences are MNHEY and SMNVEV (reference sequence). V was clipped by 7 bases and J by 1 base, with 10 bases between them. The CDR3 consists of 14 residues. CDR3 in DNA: TGTGCCAGCAAGTCTCTACAGAACACCGGGGAGCTGTTTTTT. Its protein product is CASKSLQNTGELFF.

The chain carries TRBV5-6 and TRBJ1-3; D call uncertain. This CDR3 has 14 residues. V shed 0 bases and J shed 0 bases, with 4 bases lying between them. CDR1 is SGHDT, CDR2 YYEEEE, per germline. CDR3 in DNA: TGTGCCAGCAGCTTGGGTAGCTCTGGAAACACCATATATTTT. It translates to CASSLGSSGNTIYF.

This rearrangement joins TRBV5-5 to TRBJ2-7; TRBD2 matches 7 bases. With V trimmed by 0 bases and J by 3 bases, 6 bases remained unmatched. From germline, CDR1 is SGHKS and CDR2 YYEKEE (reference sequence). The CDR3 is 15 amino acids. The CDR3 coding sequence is TGTGCCAGCAGCTTGGAGGGAGGGCCTTTCTACGAGCAGTACTTC. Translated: CASSLEGGPFYEQYF.

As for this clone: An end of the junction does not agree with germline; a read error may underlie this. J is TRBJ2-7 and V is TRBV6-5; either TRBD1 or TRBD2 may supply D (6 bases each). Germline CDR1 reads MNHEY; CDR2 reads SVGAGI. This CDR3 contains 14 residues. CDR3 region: CAISDPGAGSEQYF. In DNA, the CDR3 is TGTGCCATCAGTGACCCAGGGGCGGGGAGCGAGCAGTACTTC.

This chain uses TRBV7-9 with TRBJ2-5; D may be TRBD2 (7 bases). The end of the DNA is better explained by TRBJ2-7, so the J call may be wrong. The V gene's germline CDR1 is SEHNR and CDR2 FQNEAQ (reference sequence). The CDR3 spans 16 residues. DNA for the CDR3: TGTGCCAGCAGCTCGGCGGGGGCTCGGGCAGGCTACGAGCAGTACTTC. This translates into CASSSAGARAGYEQYF.